This is a list of T cell receptor beta chains from one sample in a study of T cell responses to AZD1222 COVID-19 vaccine. Assay used: immunoSEQ multiplex PCR; TCRdb lists only in-frame clones, some missing. Of 100,000 or so clones listed, more than 75% are singletons. The specimen was peripheral blood, collected on day 0 of AZD1222 vaccination. All receptors derive from an adult in good health. CDR3s include the opening cysteine and the closing phenylalanine or tryptophan. D genes are given only for firm matches. Clone size appears in some rows only: once, few, many, or a class for an expanded clone.

>TRBV5-8|TRBD1|TRBJ1-3|-
CASSLRQGAGGNTIYF
TGTGCCAGCAGCTTGAGACAGGGGGCTGGAGGAAACACCATATATTTT
>TRBV6-5|-|TRBJ2-1|-
CASSYQIGQPYNEQFF
TGTGCCAGCAGTTATCAGATCGGACAGCCCTACAATGAGCAGTTCTTC
>TRBV5-8|TRBD1|TRBJ1-4|-
CASSLKGTGEKLFF
TGTGCCAGCAGCTTGAAGGGGACAGGCGAAAAACTGTTTTTT
>TRBV6-2/TRBV6-3|TRBD2|TRBJ2-1|-
CASSSTPQLAGGNEQFF
TGTGCCAGCAGTTCGACCCCCCAACTAGCGGGAGGGAATGAGCAGTTCTTC
>TRBV10-1|-|TRBJ1-2|-
CASRILGRPNYGYTF
TGCGCCAGCAGAATTCTTGGACGGCCTAACTATGGCTACACCTTC
>TRBV7-9|-|TRBJ1-3|-
CASSLDPGRPIYF
TGTGCCAGCAGCTTGGATCCCGGCCGGCCCATATATTTT
>TRBV2|-|TRBJ1-6|once
CASRRDRSSYNSPLHF
TGTGCCAGCAGACGGGACCGAAGCTCCTATAATTCACCCCTCCACTTT
>TRBV19|TRBD2|TRBJ2-1|-
CASSIQTSGRDNEQFF
TGTGCCAGTAGTATCCAGACTAGCGGGAGGGACAATGAGCAGTTCTTC
>TRBV18|TRBD1|TRBJ2-2|-
CASSRQGATGELFF
TGTGCCAGCTCACGACAGGGGGCGACCGGGGAGCTGTTTTTT
>TRBV5-1|-|TRBJ2-7|-
CASSFSTNPFYEQYF
TGCGCCAGCAGCTTTAGCACCAACCCCTTCTACGAGCAGTACTTC
>TRBV7-2|-|TRBJ1-3|-
CASSLRDSGNTIYF
TGTGCCAGCAGCTTACGAGACTCTGGAAACACCATATATTTT